One sample yielded the 15 T cell receptor beta chains listed below, sequenced in a study of Ad26.COV2.S vaccination and SARS-CoV-2 variants. TCRdb's table, derived via immunoSEQ multiplex PCR, lists solely in-frame clones and lacks some. The top ten hold 1.7% of the sample, which has about half a million clones, roughly 87% seen once. Treatment: approximately 18 received Ad26.COV2.S at low or high dose, single or two shots; about 5 received placebo; per-sample allocation not given. Collection of samples fell on day 63 after the first vaccine or placebo injection. This sample comprised peripheral blood, obtained in a trial of Ad26.COV2.S vaccine versus placebo. These receptors all stem from a person between 18 and 65 years old who received the Ad26.COV2.S COVID-19 vaccine or a placebo.

This chain links TRBV27 with TRBJ2-1; D might be TRBD1 or TRBD2, each matching 5 bases. From germline, CDR1 is MNHEY and CDR2 SMNVEV (reference sequence). This CDR3 comprises 16 residues. V lost 5 bases to trimming and J lost 4 bases, with 18 bases between them. In DNA, the CDR3 is TGTGCCAGCAGTACCCCCCGACTAAAGGGGTACAATGAGCAGTTCTTC. It yields the protein CASSTPRLKGYNEQFF.

The chain carries TRBV7-9 and TRBJ2-6; 8 bases agree with TRBD1. This CDR3 comprises 17 residues. V lost 5 bases to trimming and J lost 5 bases; unmatched junction nucleotides: 11. Per the germline V gene, CDR1 is SEHNR and CDR2 is FQNEAQ (reference sequence). CDR3 protein: CASSPPGQGSRANVLTF. As DNA, the CDR3 is TGTGCCAGCAGCCCACCCGGACAGGGAAGTAGGGCCAACGTCCTGACTTTC.

The rearrangement joins TRBV9 to TRBJ2-2; 7 bases agree with TRBD1. V shed 4 bases and J 1 base; nucleotides not matched to a gene: 4. The CDR3 has 15 residues. Germline CDR1 SGDLS, CDR2 YYNGEE. The CDR3 spells CASSKGTVNTGELFF. The CDR3, as DNA: TGTGCCAGCAGCAAAGGGACAGTGAACACCGGGGAGCTGTTTTTT.

The chain is built from TRBV6-5 and TRBJ2-7; weak D call: TRBD1 (6 bases). V lost 6 bases to trimming and J lost 2 bases, with 14 bases between them. Germline values: CDR1 MNHEY, CDR2 SVGAGI. This CDR3 region has 14 residues. The CDR3 protein is CASRAGTLTYEQYF. DNA for the CDR3: TGTGCCAGCAGAGCCGGGACACTAACCTACGAGCAGTACTTC.

This chain joins TRBV6-6 and TRBJ1-1; 7 nucleotides align to TRBD1. V was clipped by 6 bases and J by 0 bases; unmatched bases: 4. The CDR3 totals 14 residues. Germline values: CDR1 MNHNY, CDR2 SVGAGI (reference sequence). Here the CDR3 reads CASSEGQLNTEAFF. The CDR3, as DNA: TGTGCCAGCAGCGAGGGACAGTTGAACACTGAAGCTTTCTTT.

In nucleotides, the CDR3 is TGTGCCAGCAGCCAAGGACAGGGAGGTACTGGAAACACCATATATTTT. This sequence encodes CASSQGQGGTGNTIYF. This rearrangement joins TRBV14 to TRBJ1-3; 7 bases agree with TRBD1. The CDR3 contains 16 residues. From germline, CDR1 is SGHDN and CDR2 FVKESK. Unmatched junction bases numbered 5, after V lost 1 base and J lost 2 bases.

J is TRBJ1-5 and V is TRBV2; D unresolved. The V and J ends lost 4 bases and 7 bases respectively, with 11 bases between them. The length of the CDR3 is 13 residues. Germline assignment: CDR1 SNHLY and CDR2 FYNNEI. The CDR3 spells CASSGEGLQPQHF. The CDR3 DNA sequence: TGTGCCAGCAGTGGTGAAGGGTTGCAGCCCCAGCATTTT.

The genes are TRBV12-3 or TRBV12-4 and TRBJ2-2; unclear D gene. Trimming left V 2 bases short and J 6 bases short, with 4 bases between. The CDR3 contains 12 residues. CDR3 DNA sequence: TGTGCCAGCAGTTTACTAGCCGGGGAGCTGTTTTTT. It translates to CASSLLAGELFF.

J is TRBJ2-5 and V is TRBV5-6; 9 nucleotides line up with TRBD1. Germline V CDR1 and CDR2: SGHDT, YYEEEE. CDR3 size: 18 residues. The junction had 24 bases not matched to a gene; V was cut back by 6 bases and J by 9 bases. Here the CDR3 DNA reads TGTGCCAGCACCAAGAGAGCTGAGGCGGGACAGGGCCGACGGGCCCAGTACTTC. It encodes CASTKRAEAGQGRRAQYF.

The chain couples TRBV18 to TRBJ2-1, with 7 bases fitting TRBD2. V shed 3 bases, J shed 12 bases, and the junction held 8 bases outside the gene matches. This CDR3 is 13 amino acids long. From germline, CDR1 is KGHSH and CDR2 LQKENI. CDR3 sequence (DNA): TGTGCCAGCTCACCTCAACGGGGGGAGGGGCAGTTCTTC. This codes for CASSPQRGEGQFF.

V gene TRBV6-5 combines with J gene TRBJ2-1; D may match TRBD1 or TRBD2 (5 bases each). CDR3 length: 16 amino acids. V lost 0 bases and J lost 7, with 16 bases in between. Germline CDR1 is MNHEY and CDR2 is SVGAGI. CDR3 sequence: CASSYSGLGVGNEQFF. As DNA, the CDR3 is TGTGCCAGCAGTTACTCGGGTCTGGGGGTTGGAAATGAGCAGTTCTTC.

This clone was counted once. The chain couples TRBV15 to TRBJ1-4, with D perhaps matching TRBD1 (5 bases). Germline V lookup: CDR1 LNHNV, CDR2 YYDKDF (reference sequence). V was shortened by 1 base and J by 2 bases, with 14 bases between the two germline ends. The CDR3 is 17 residues long. CDR3 nucleotide sequence: TGTGCCACCAGCAGAGGGGCGGGTGAGGGGACTAATGAAAAACTGTTTTTT. This gives the protein CATSRGAGEGTNEKLFF.

The chain uses TRBV28 and TRBJ2-7, with D perhaps TRBD1 or TRBD2 (6 bases each). V lost 7 bases, J lost 1 base, and 20 bases lay in between. The CDR3 runs 16 residues. The germline V gene encodes CDR1 MDHEN and CDR2 SYDVKM. CDR3 sequence (DNA): TGTGCCAGCACCGATACGGGGGTTAGGGGGTCCTACGAGCAGTACTTC. Protein sequence: CASTDTGVRGSYEQYF.

This chain uses TRBV11-2 with TRBJ2-7; 10 nucleotides align to TRBD1. The CDR3 covers 15 residues. Trimming took 1 base from V and 5 from J; bases not matched to a gene: 5. Germline V gene sequence: CDR1 SGHAT, CDR2 FQNNGV. The DNA of the CDR3 is TGTGCCAGCAGCTTAGTCGGGACAGGGGCGGACGAGCAGTACTTC. The encoded protein is CASSLVGTGADEQYF.

The chain couples TRBV27 to TRBJ2-1; 8 bases map to TRBD2. The CDR3 contains 16 residues. The trim removed 5 bases at V and 6 bases at J, leaving 12 bases unmatched. From germline, CDR1 is MNHEY and CDR2 SMNVEV (reference sequence). This CDR3 reads CASSLIEAGGTNEQFF. The CDR3 DNA is TGTGCCAGCAGTCTTATCGAGGCGGGGGGCACCAATGAGCAGTTCTTC.